This T cell receptor (beta chain) emerged from a study of blood T cell repertoires in COVID-19 (dated by TCRdb to 2018 to 2020). The study in broad terms: The collaborator samples originated in the United States, Italy and Spain and spanned the acute and convalescent phases of COVID-19. The prospective study material was composed of cDNA or gDNA derived from T cells, B-cell-depleted T cells, or PBMCs. Deeply sampled blood TCRbeta repertoires from subjects exposed to, actively infected with, or recovered from COVID-19 were included in the dataset. The repertoires were released in a freely available public database intended as a resource for research on the immune response to SARS-CoV-2. Samples came from the ongoing ImmuneRACE study (first 160 participants) plus 1,254 subjects from 6 global collaborators. Nearly every sample came with metadata listing a de-identified subject ID, COVID-19 status, age in years and sex. Where available, HLA class I and class II types were obtained from metadata supplied by the sample provider rather than from assay-based typing.

General conclusions and limits of the study: The amount of clinical and demographic metadata varied by source and participant and was provided uncurated.

This clone has at least ten counts. Its antigen is currently not known. No per-base quality is available; no much larger clone lies one base away. In the prospective study, participants were 18 to 89 years old, resided in approximately 22 geographic areas of the United States, and were enrolled through a virtual design. To assign participants to cohorts, the prospective study relied on clinical history that participants themselves reported in a screening survey and a study questionnaire. Each participant in the prospective study had whole blood, serum and a nasopharyngeal or oropharyngeal swab collected by mobile phlebotomists. Additional blood draws and questionnaires over an approximately two-month period could optionally be provided by prospective study participants. Before DNA extraction, blood samples from the prospective study were shipped at room temperature or frozen. From the cysteine through the phenylalanine, the CDR3 covers 15 amino acids. This entry keeps only the CDR3 DNA: 45 bases, framed from base 1. CDR1 and CDR2 (LGHDT, YNNKEL) derive from the germline V gene (reference sequence). Trimming accounts for 0 bases at V and 6 bases at J, while the number of junction bases matched to no gene is 4.

TCRbeta CDR3 regions were amplified from genomic DNA using the immunoSEQ Assay, a bias-controlled multiplex PCR. As for the original processing: The number of nucleated cells in each sample was estimated from the amplification of reference gene primers within the assay. Sequence reads were collapsed and filtered to measure the absolute abundance of every unique TCRbeta CDR3 rearrangement. Productive Simpson clonality was computed per sample as the square root of Simpson's diversity index over productive rearrangements. The clones in this table, taken by TCRdb from immuneACCESS, are in-frame only. Not every clone is retained; where verified, under half of the shortfall comes from an unresolved V gene, and the cause of the rest is unknown. V, J and clone size derive from that table, while D and trimming were established from the DNA sequence. The sample table shows about 480,000 clones, and about 90% are seen once. The leading ten clones occupy approximately 2% of the sample.

This TCR was sampled from a woman between 18 and 29 years old with acute COVID-19. This chain is built from TRBV3-1 (or the pseudogene TRBV3-2) and TRBJ2-2; 7 bases in between match TRBD2. Material for sequencing was PBMCs or T cells enriched from blood (not recorded which). DNA sequence: TGTGCCAGCAGCCAAGACCCGGGACTATCCGGGGAGCTGTTTTTT. Its translation is CASSQDPGLSGELFF.